This T cell receptor beta chain was captured by sequencing in a study of blood T cell repertoires in COVID-19. CDR3 length: 14 residues. Germline-derived CDR1 and CDR2 are SGHVS and FQNEAQ. Deletions cut 6 bases from V and 5 bases from J, with 14 bases between. This table comes from immunoSEQ multiplex PCR, and its TCRdb copy is limited to in-frame clones, with some not included. The table records some 200,000 clones, approximately 87% of them present only once. This receptor was identified in a man between 40 and 49 years old with active or convalescent COVID-19. This sequence joins TRBV7-8 and TRBJ1-5; D remains ambiguous. The material sequenced was peripheral blood. CDR3 in amino acids: CASSPGRVYQPQHF. In DNA form, the CDR3 reads TGTGCCAGCAGTCCTGGGCGGGTTTATCAGCCCCAGCATTTT.